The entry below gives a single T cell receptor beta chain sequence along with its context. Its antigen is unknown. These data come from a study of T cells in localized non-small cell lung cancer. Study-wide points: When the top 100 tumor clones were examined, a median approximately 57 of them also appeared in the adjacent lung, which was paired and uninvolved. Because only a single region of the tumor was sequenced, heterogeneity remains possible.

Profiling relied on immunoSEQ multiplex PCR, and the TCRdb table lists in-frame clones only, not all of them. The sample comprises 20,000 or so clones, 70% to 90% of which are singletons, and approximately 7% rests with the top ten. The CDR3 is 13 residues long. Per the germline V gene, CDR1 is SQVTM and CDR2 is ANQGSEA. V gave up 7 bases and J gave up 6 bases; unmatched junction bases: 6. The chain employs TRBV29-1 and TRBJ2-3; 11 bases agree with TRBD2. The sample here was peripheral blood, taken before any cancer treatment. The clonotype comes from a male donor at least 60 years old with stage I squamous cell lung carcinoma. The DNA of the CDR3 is TGCAGCGCCCGACTAGCGGGGACGGATACGCAGTATTTT. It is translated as CSARLAGTDTQYF.